Presented here are 28 T cell receptor beta chains from one specimen sequenced in a study of T cells after yellow fever vaccination. TCRdb redid the calling of the 5' RACE reads with MiXCR, one entry per CDR3 protein. The profile shows roughly 94,000 distinct CDR3 sequences, approximately 8.4% of them singletons. The sample here was CD8+ T cells not binding an NS4B(214-222) dextramer, sorted from PBMCs, taken less than 16 days after the first yellow fever vaccination. The source of these receptors is a young man who received the YFV17D yellow fever vaccine.

This clonotype was counted a few times. This chain links TRBV4-3 with TRBJ2-1; D unresolved. CDR1 is LGHNA, CDR2 YSLEER, per germline. The CDR3 is made up of 14 amino acids. V was cut by 0 bases and J by 4 bases, with 7 bases left in between. The CDR3 is CASSQDHQYNEQFF. The DNA for the CDR3 is TGCGCCAGCAGCCAAGATCACCAATACAATGAGCAGTTCTTC.

This clonotype was detected many times. This sequence joins TRBV4-2 and TRBJ1-4; weak D call: TRBD1 (5 bases). V lost 0 bases and J 11 bases, leaving 19 bases between the germline ends. Per germline, CDR1 LGHNA and CDR2 YNFKEQ. There are 16 residues in the CDR3. The CDR3 DNA is TGTGCCAGCAGCCAAGAGGTGTCGGGGGACCCTGGGAAACTGTTTTTT. Its protein product is CASSQEVSGDPGKLFF.

This chain joins TRBV10-2 and TRBJ1-1; D not certain. Germline V gives CDR1 WSHSY, CDR2 SAAADI. The CDR3 is 13 amino acids. Trimming left V 3 bases short and J 5 bases short, with 10 bases between. The CDR3 sequence: CASSDGRETEAFF. CDR3 bases: TGCGCCAGCAGTGATGGAAGGGAAACTGAAGCTTTCTTT.

This clonotype was found a few times. The chain has TRBV4-3 and TRBJ2-1, with D perhaps TRBD1 (6 bases). V lost 2 bases to trimming and J lost 14 bases, with 16 bases between them. CDR3 length: 13 residues. Germline CDR1 and CDR2: LGHNA and YSLEER. The CDR3 nucleotides read TGCGCCAGCAGCCAAAGCGCGTGGGCAGGGGAGTTCTTC. As protein: CASSQSAWAGEFF.

This clonotype was counted only a few times. The chain employs TRBV5-6 and TRBJ2-1; TRBD1 aligns across 10 bases. Germline V gene lookup returns CDR1 SGHDT and CDR2 YYEEEE. This CDR3 contains 17 residues. V lost 0 bases, J lost 7 bases, and 10 bases stayed unmatched. The CDR3 region is CASSLGAGTGVGNEQFF. The DNA of the CDR3 is TGTGCCAGCAGCTTGGGGGCCGGGACAGGGGTGGGGAATGAGCAGTTCTTC.

The CDR3 DNA sequence: TGTGCCAGCAGCTTAGCGGTGGTAGCCAACCAAGAGACCCAGTACTTC. It is translated as CASSLAVVANQETQYF. The chain recombines TRBV7-4 with TRBJ2-5; D uncertain. Trimming stripped 0 bases from V and 0 bases from J, with 11 bases between. The germline gives CDR1 SGHVT, CDR2 SQSDAQ. CDR3 length: 16 amino acids.

This clonotype came up a few times. The rearrangement joins TRBV6-2 or TRBV6-3 to TRBJ1-5, with unresolved D. The CDR3 runs to 12 residues. Trimming removed 2 bases at V and 9 bases at J, with 8 bases between. CDR1 MNHEY and CDR2 SVGEGT come from the germline V gene. CDR3 coding DNA: TGTGCCAGCAGTTACCCGTCGGGGCCCCAGCATTTT. Its protein is CASSYPSGPQHF.

This clonotype is a singleton in its sample. A much larger clone differs from this one at a single base, so this may be a read error. The CDR3 here is CASSEVRGAGNEQFF. The CDR3 DNA follows: TGCGCCAGCAGCGAAGTGCGGGGGGCCGGGAATGAGCAGTTCTTC. This sequence joins TRBV4-1 and TRBJ2-1; TRBD2 matches 8 bases. With 5 bases clipped from V and 7 bases from J, the junction kept 10 bases outside the gene matches. This CDR3 contains 15 residues. CDR1 and CDR2 (germline): MGHRA, YSYEKL.

The chain uses TRBV29-1 and TRBJ1-3; D is uncertain. CDR3 size: 11 residues. The germline V gene has CDR1 SQVTM and CDR2 ANQGSEA. The V gene lost 7 bases and the J gene lost 4 bases, with 8 bases spanning the gap. The CDR3 protein is CSARRGNTIYF. CDR3 DNA: TGCAGCGCCCGTCGGGGAAACACCATATATTTT.

The chain combines TRBV11-2 with TRBJ2-7; no definite D call. This CDR3 has 11 residues. V was cut by 3 bases and J by 5 bases, with 5 bases left in between. Germline V gene data show CDR1 as SGHAT and CDR2 as FQNNGV. The chain's CDR3 is CASSFVDEQYF. DNA of the CDR3: TGTGCCAGCAGCTTCGTGGACGAGCAGTACTTC.

V is TRBV10-3 and J is TRBJ2-7; D uncertain. V was pared by 4 bases and J by 7 bases, with 23 bases between. The CDR3 has 16 residues. The germline V gene has CDR1 ENHRY and CDR2 SYGVKD. CDR3 amino acids: CAISGSTLNFGGEQYF. The CDR3 DNA follows: TGTGCCATCAGTGGCAGCACCCTAAACTTCGGTGGGGAGCAGTACTTC.

This clonotype appeared many times. The V call is TRBV20-1, the J call TRBJ2-3; D is unclear. Trimming removed 2 bases from V and 1 base from J, with 10 bases in between. The CDR3 is made up of 14 amino acids. In germline, CDR1 is DFQATT, CDR2 SNEGSKA (reference sequence). This CDR3 is CSARIGWGTDTQYF. The CDR3 nucleotides are TGCAGTGCTAGAATTGGGTGGGGCACAGATACGCAGTATTTT.

This clonotype appeared a few times. The rearrangement uses TRBV7-2 and TRBJ1-6, with unresolved D. Germline CDR1 is SGHTA and CDR2 is FQGNSA. Trimming stripped 1 base from V and 11 bases from J, with 9 bases between. This CDR3 spans 13 amino acids. CDR3 nucleotides: TGTGCCAGCAGCTTAGAGGGTCGGACACCCCTCCACTTT. Translated, it gives CASSLEGRTPLHF.

This clonotype was counted a few times. V and J are TRBV5-4 and TRBJ2-2; 12 bases fit TRBD2. Germline lookup yields CDR1 SGHNT and CDR2 YYREEE (reference sequence). V was clipped by 3 bases and J by 1 base; unmatched bases: 7. This CDR3 contains 18 residues. The CDR3 DNA sequence: TGTGCCAGCAGCTCGAAACCGGGACTAGCGGGGAACACCGGGGAGCTGTTTTTT. It yields the protein CASSSKPGLAGNTGELFF.

The V gene is TRBV4-1, the J gene TRBJ1-1; 11 nucleotides line up with TRBD1. V was pared by 4 bases and J by 6 bases, with 7 bases of the junction left unmatched. CDR1 and CDR2 from the germline V gene are MGHRA and YSYEKL. This CDR3 comprises 15 residues. The CDR3: CASSRPGQGVAEAFF. Written as DNA, the CDR3 is TGCGCCAGCAGCCGCCCGGGACAGGGGGTTGCTGAAGCTTTCTTT.

The table lists this clonotype with a few counts. This rearrangement joins TRBV12-3 or TRBV12-4 to TRBJ2-1; D not resolved. With 3 bases removed from V and 9 bases from J, the gap between germline ends came to 18 bases. This CDR3 region has 15 residues. CDR3 sequence (DNA): TGTGCCAGCAGTTTTTCCGGGCTGATAGGCGTTGAGCAGTTCTTC. Protein sequence: CASSFSGLIGVEQFF.

This clonotype has at least ten counts. The J gene is TRBJ2-2, the V gene TRBV4-1; possibly TRBD2 for D (6 bases). V dropped 0 bases and J dropped 3 bases, with 8 bases sitting between them. This CDR3 contains 15 residues. CDR1 is MGHRA and CDR2 is YSYEKL in the germline V gene. The CDR3 sequence: CASSQEEGYTGELFF. CDR3 DNA sequence: TGCGCCAGCAGCCAAGAGGAGGGATACACCGGGGAGCTGTTTTTT.

This clonotype was detected a few times. This chain connects TRBV11-2 to TRBJ2-6; 8 bases align to TRBD2. The junction had 13 bases not matched to a gene; V was cut back by 5 bases and J by 1 base. This CDR3 is 19 amino acids long. CDR1 SGHAT and CDR2 FQNNGV come from the germline V gene. DNA for the CDR3: TGTGCCAGCAGCCTCTACTTCGGCGCGGGGGGATCTGGGGCCAACGTCCTGACTTTC. It specifies CASSLYFGAGGSGANVLTF.

This CDR3 is CASSLFATNDGINTIYF. The CDR3 DNA reads as TGCGCCAGCAGCTTGTTTGCCACCAACGACGGGATAAACACCATATATTTT. The V and J genes are TRBV5-1 and TRBJ1-3; D remains ambiguous. The CDR3 loop spans 17 amino acids. From germline, CDR1 is SGHRS and CDR2 YFSETQ. V dropped 1 base and J dropped 6 bases, with 20 bases sitting between them. The whole variable domain, remainder taken from reference TRBV5-1 and TRBJ1-3, is KAGVTQTPRYLIKTRGQQVTLSCSPISGHRSVSWYQQTPGQGLQFLFEYFSETQRNKGNFPGRFSGRQFSNSRSEMNVSTLELGDSALYLCASSLFATNDGINTIYFGEGSWLTVV.

The chain couples TRBV29-1 to TRBJ2-1; D possibly corresponds to TRBD2 (5 bases). Germline CDR1 is SQVTM and CDR2 is ANQGSEA. The CDR3 length is 14 residues. Between the trimmed V and J ends, which lost 4 bases and 5 bases, there was a span of 15 bases. CDR3 residues: CSVVVASYHNEQFF. CDR3 nucleotide sequence: TGCAGCGTTGTAGTAGCGTCGTACCACAATGAGCAGTTCTTC.

This rearrangement joins TRBV7-2 to TRBJ2-1; 11 bases line up with TRBD2. This CDR3 comprises 20 residues. Germline assignment: CDR1 SGHTA and CDR2 FQGNSA. The J segment lost 7 bases and the V segment lost 0 bases, leaving 17 bases of the junction unmatched. DNA for the CDR3: TGTGCCAGCAGCTTAGCGGCCTGGGGCGTAGCGGGGGGGCACAGGAATGAGCAGTTCTTC. Residues: CASSLAAWGVAGGHRNEQFF. Variable domain in full (rest from reference TRBV7-2 and TRBJ2-1): GAGVSQSPSNKVTEKGKDVELRCDPISGHTALYWYRQSLGQGLEFLIYFQGNSAPDKSGLPSDRFSAERTGGSVSTLTIQRTQQEDSAVYLCASSLAAWGVAGGHRNEQFFGPGTRLTVL.

In this sample, this clonotype turned up a few times. DNA of the CDR3: TGTGCCAGCAGCGAGGACAGGGGGTCGGACACTGAAGCTTTCTTT. Encoded protein: CASSEDRGSDTEAFF. This chain uses TRBV7-9 with TRBJ1-1, with TRBD1 matching 10 bases. The CDR3 has 15 residues. Germline values: CDR1 SEHNR, CDR2 FQNEAQ (reference sequence). Trimming took 5 bases from V and 3 from J; bases not matched to a gene: 6.

The gene calls are TRBV6-1 and TRBJ2-1, with D unclear. Trimming removed 6 bases from V and 7 bases from J, with 13 bases in between. Germline V gene lookup returns CDR1 MNHNS and CDR2 SASEGT. The CDR3 loop spans 13 amino acids. DNA for the CDR3: TGTGCCAGCAGCCCCAGAGGTTGGAATGAGCAGTTCTTC. It translates to CASSPRGWNEQFF.

This clonotype was observed many times. The V call is TRBV6-4, the J call TRBJ2-1, with 14 nucleotides matching TRBD2. The germline V gene encodes CDR1 MRHNA and CDR2 SNTAGT. CDR3 size: 15 residues. Trimming removed 0 bases from V and 8 bases from J; junction bases left unmatched: 0. The chain's CDR3 is CASSDSTSGGDEQFF. CDR3 nucleotide sequence: TGTGCCAGCAGTGACTCGACTAGCGGGGGGGATGAGCAGTTCTTC.

This clonotype was recorded a few times. The rearrangement links TRBV11-2 to TRBJ2-1; TRBD1 aligns across 11 bases. Germline V gene sequence: CDR1 SGHAT, CDR2 FQNNGV. The CDR3 spans 16 residues. J lost 9 bases, V lost 5 bases, and 12 bases had no gene match. CDR3 region: CASSAPGQGVYGEQFF. In DNA form, the CDR3 reads TGTGCCAGCAGCGCACCGGGACAGGGGGTCTATGGTGAGCAGTTCTTC.

This rearrangement joins TRBV3-1 to TRBJ2-1; D is ambiguous. CDR1 LGHDT and CDR2 YNNKEL come from the germline V gene (reference sequence). V was cut by 3 bases and J by 2 bases, with 11 bases left in between. The CDR3 covers 15 residues. DNA for the CDR3: TGTGCCAGCAGCCAGTTCGGCGGCACCTACAATGAGCAGTTCTTC. This encodes CASSQFGGTYNEQFF.

This clonotype was seen a few times. The rearrangement joins TRBV7-9 to TRBJ2-5, with 13 bases fitting TRBD2. Trimming removed 1 base from V and 0 bases from J; junction bases left unmatched: 2. Per the germline V gene, CDR1 is SEHNR and CDR2 is FQNEAQ (reference sequence). The CDR3 is 17 residues long. This chain's CDR3 is CASSLGTSGGNQETQYF. CDR3 sequence (DNA): TGTGCCAGCAGCTTAGGGACTAGCGGGGGAAACCAAGAGACCCAGTACTTC.

The table lists this clonotype with a few counts. The chain has TRBV20-1 and TRBJ1-1, with D unresolved. CDR1 and CDR2 (germline): DFQATT, SNEGSKA (reference sequence). The CDR3 is made up of 13 amino acids. V lost 5 bases to trimming and J lost 2 bases, with 12 bases between them. The CDR3 spells CSAGTDANTEAFF. The CDR3 DNA reads as TGCAGTGCTGGTACAGACGCTAACACTGAAGCTTTCTTT.